This T cell receptor (beta chain) was obtained from a study of T cell responses to AZD1222 COVID-19 vaccine. Some clones are missing from TCRdb's copy, which holds only in-frame ones; the method was immunoSEQ multiplex PCR. Altogether about 100,000 clones are present, more than 75% being singletons, with the ten largest covering 4% to 4.5%. Concerning this clone: Its antigen is unknown.

Germline V gene lookup returns CDR1 SGHVS and CDR2 FQNEAQ. The CDR3 has 11 amino acids. The V gene lost 10 bases and the J gene lost 6 bases, with 7 bases spanning the gap. Study outcomes and limitations: Seropositive status at baseline applied to only 5 to 7 AZD1222 recipients. Dominant at 160-218 and 743-854, vaccine-associated CD4 TCRs also spanned spike. Reportedly, nearly half the spike-specific TCRs target unmutated variant regions. Sampling that yielded the repertoires occurred only after the peak T cell response.

The sequencing here drew on peripheral blood, taken on day 0 of MenACWY control vaccination. This chain joins TRBV7-8 and TRBJ1-6; no firm D call. This TCR derives from an adult in good health. The CDR3 protein is CATAPNSPLHF. The CDR3 region has the DNA TGTGCCACGGCCCCTAATTCACCCCTCCACTTT.